The subject of this entry is one TCR beta chain. Its antigen is currently unknown. The sample originates from a study of PD-1 blockade in classical Hodgkin lymphoma. Study results and caveats: With CD4+ cells, TCR diversity rose significantly by C4D1, but not with CD8+ cells. The diversity seen at baseline in complete responders resembled that of newly diagnosed patients. There remain no defined causes for the repertoire differences, which possibly reflect disease activity or prior therapy.

Every patient had relapsed following autologous stem cell transplantation, and cohorts differed in brentuximab vedotin exposure. This CDR3 contains 17 residues. Germline V gene lookup returns CDR1 SGHTA and CDR2 FQGNSA. V lost 0 bases and J lost 3, with 15 bases in between. Assay: immunoSEQ multiplex PCR; the TCRdb copy retains only in-frame clones and omits some. The sample consists of about 41,000 clones, 76% of them appearing once. This clonotype originated in a human donor with classical Hodgkin lymphoma. V usage is TRBV7-2 and J usage is TRBJ2-1, with D possibly matching TRBD2 (5 bases). The sample consisted of peripheral blood mononuclear cells (PBMCs), taken at baseline. CDR3 residues: CASSLAGSRGHYNEQFF. The CDR3 coding sequence is TGTGCCAGCAGCTTAGCGGGCAGTCGGGGTCACTACAATGAGCAGTTCTTC.